This T cell receptor beta chain was sequenced during a study of cytomegalovirus exposure and HLA in healthy donors. Some clones are missing from TCRdb's copy, which holds only in-frame ones; the method was immunoSEQ multiplex PCR. The top ten clones hold under 3% of a sample with around 160,000 clones, about 88% of them seen once. Germline V gives CDR1 WNHNN, CDR2 SYGVQD (reference sequence). This CDR3 region has 14 residues. Trimming removed 5 bases from V and 5 bases from J; junction bases left unmatched: 3. The source is a man between 18 and 29 years old in good health and CMV-seronegative. What was sequenced was PBMCs. This chain uses TRBV10-1 with TRBJ1-1, with 12 bases that match TRBD1. The CDR3: CASSPGQGATEAFF. The CDR3 DNA reads TGCGCCAGCAGTCCGGGACAGGGGGCTACTGAAGCTTTCTTT.